The entry below gives a single T cell receptor beta chain sequence along with its context. This sample is part of a study of blood T cell repertoires in COVID-19. As for the study in general: The study drew acute and convalescent COVID-19 samples from the United States, Italy and Spain. Sample material is recorded as cDNA or gDNA derived from T cells, B-cell-depleted T cells, or PBMCs.

As originally analysed: The assay estimated nucleated cells by amplifying reference gene primers. Profiling relied on immunoSEQ multiplex PCR, and the TCRdb table lists in-frame clones only, not all of them. V and J calls plus clone size are reproduced from that table; the DNA served to infer D and trimming. Among about 59,000 clones listed, 75% to 95% were seen once. Trimming left V 0 bases short and J 10 bases short, with 13 bases between. CDR1 and CDR2 (germline): KGHSH, LQKENI. CDR3 length: 15 amino acids. The sequence derives from a human donor in a cohort sampled during active COVID-19. The chain links TRBV18 to TRBJ1-6; D gene ambiguous. The source material was peripheral blood. The CDR3 region is CASSPPRGMGSPLHF. CDR3 bases: TGTGCCAGCTCACCACCGAGAGGGATGGGGTCACCCCTCCACTTT.